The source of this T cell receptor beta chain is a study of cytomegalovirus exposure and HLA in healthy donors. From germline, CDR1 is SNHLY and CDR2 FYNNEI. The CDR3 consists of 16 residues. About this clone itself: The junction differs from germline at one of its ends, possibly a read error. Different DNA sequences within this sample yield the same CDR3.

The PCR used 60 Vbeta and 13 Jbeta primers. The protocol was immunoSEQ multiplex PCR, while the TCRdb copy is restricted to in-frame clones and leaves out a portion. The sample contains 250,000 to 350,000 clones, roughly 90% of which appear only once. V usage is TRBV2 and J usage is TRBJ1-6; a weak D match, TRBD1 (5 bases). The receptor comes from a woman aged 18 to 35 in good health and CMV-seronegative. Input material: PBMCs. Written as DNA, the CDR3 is TGTGCCAGCAGTGACGGACACAGCTCCTATAATTCCCCCCTCCACTTT. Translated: CASSDGHSSYNSPLHF.